This T cell receptor (beta chain) was observed in a study of response to subunit inactivated influenza vaccine. V lost 2 bases and J lost 3, with 12 bases in between. Germline CDR1 reads SGHRS; CDR2 reads YFSETQ. This CDR3 spans 15 amino acids. TCRdb fed the RT-PCR reads into MiXCR, producing one record per CDR3 protein. This sample has about 500,000 distinct CDR3 sequences, with 10% to 15% found just once. This clonotype came up a few times. The rearrangement links TRBV5-1 to TRBJ1-5; perhaps TRBD1 as D (5 bases). The TCR was taken from a middle-aged man who received an inactivated influenza vaccine. The sample consisted of PBMCs from blood, taken about 6 weeks after vaccination. This CDR3 reads CASSLGVSPNQPQHF. CDR3 bases: TGCGCCAGCAGCTTAGGGGTGTCCCCCAATCAGCCCCAGCATTTT.